The source of this TCR beta chain is a study of T-cell reconstitution after alpha-beta-depleted transplantation in children. Germline V gives CDR1 MNHNS, CDR2 SASEGT. The CDR3 length is 17 residues. The V and J ends lost 2 bases and 3 bases, in that order; junction bases with no gene match: 13. This clonotype showed up many times. Construction of the TCRbeta library involved unique molecular identifiers. Via MiXCR, TCRdb re-called the PCR reads, giving one row per CDR3 protein. Of fewer than 90,000 distinct CDR3 sequences listed, 6% to 8.5% were seen once; the top ten hold less than 3%. This specimen was PBMCs from the stem cell graft donor, taken from the stem cell graft. The genes are TRBV6-1 and TRBJ2-7; TRBD2 matches 7 bases. This clonotype was obtained from a human donor who donated a stem cell graft to a child with acute lymphoblastic leukemia. The CDR3 region is CASSEIPGGGRHYEQYF. The CDR3 DNA reads TGTGCCAGCAGTGAAATCCCAGGCGGGGGTAGGCACTACGAGCAGTACTTC.